This TCR beta chain was captured in a study of T cell repertoires in cytomegalovirus infection. Study-level background: Public TCR beta signatures indicated both CMV infection and matching HLA type.

Using its own MiXCR run on the reads, TCRdb lists one record per CDR3 protein. There are roughly 720,000 distinct CDR3 sequences in the sample; 35% to 40% occur only once, and roughly 2.9% lies in the top ten. Study outcomes and limitations: CMV carriers with the relevant HLA were identified by cumulative public TCR beta family frequency.

Points on this clonotype: The antigen remains unidentified.

The clonotype originates from a human donor in good health (CMV status not recorded). Some clones in this sample may be carry-over from other donors' samples. What was sequenced was PBMCs.

The CDR3: CASVGGIKDCYTF. CDR3 coding DNA: TGTGCCTCCGTCGGGGGCATAAAGGATTGCTACACCTTC. The V and J genes are TRBV28 and TRBJ1-2; perhaps TRBD1 as D (6 bases). The CDR3 spans 13 residues. The V and J ends lost 11 bases and 9 bases respectively, with 22 bases between them. Looked up from germline, CDR1 is MDHEN and CDR2 is SYDVKM.